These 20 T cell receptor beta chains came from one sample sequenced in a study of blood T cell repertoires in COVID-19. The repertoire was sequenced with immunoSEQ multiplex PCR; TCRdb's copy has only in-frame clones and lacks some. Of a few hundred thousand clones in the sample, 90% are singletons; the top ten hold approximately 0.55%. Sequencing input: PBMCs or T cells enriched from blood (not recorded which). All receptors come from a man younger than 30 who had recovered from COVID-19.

CDR3 sequence (DNA): TGCGCCAGCAGCTTGCGGCAGGGGGCTAATTCTGAAGCTTTCTTT. It translates to CASSLRQGANSEAFF. The rearrangement links TRBV5-1 to TRBJ1-1; 8 nucleotides match TRBD1. This CDR3 has 15 amino acids. In germline, CDR1 is SGHRS, CDR2 YFSETQ. J lost 6 bases, V lost 1 base, and 8 bases had no gene match.

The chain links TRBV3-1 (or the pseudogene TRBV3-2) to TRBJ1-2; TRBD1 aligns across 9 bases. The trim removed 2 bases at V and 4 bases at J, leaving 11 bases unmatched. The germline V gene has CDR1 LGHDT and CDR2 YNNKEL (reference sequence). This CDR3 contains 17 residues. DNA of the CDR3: TGTGCCAGCAGCCAAATGGGGACAGGGACAAGGGGCTATGGCTACACCTTC. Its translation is CASSQMGTGTRGYGYTF.

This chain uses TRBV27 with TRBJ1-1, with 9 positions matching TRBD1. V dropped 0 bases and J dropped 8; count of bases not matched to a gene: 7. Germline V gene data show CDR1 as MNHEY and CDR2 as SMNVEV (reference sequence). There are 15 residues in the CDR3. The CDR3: CASSLSATGGIEAFF. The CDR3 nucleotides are TGTGCCAGCAGTTTATCCGCCACAGGGGGCATCGAAGCTTTCTTT.

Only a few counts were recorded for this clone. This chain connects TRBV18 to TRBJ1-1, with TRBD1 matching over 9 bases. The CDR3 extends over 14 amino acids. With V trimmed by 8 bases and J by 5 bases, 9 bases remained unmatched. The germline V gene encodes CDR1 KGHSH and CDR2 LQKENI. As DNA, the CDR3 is TGTGCCAGCGCACAGACAGGGGGTGGAACTGAAGCTTTCTTT. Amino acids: CASAQTGGGTEAFF.

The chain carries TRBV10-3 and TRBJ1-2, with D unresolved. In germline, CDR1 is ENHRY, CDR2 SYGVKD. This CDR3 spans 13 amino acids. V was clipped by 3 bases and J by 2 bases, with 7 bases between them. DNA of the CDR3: TGTGCCATCAGTGAATCAACAAACTATGGCTACACCTTC. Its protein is CAISESTNYGYTF.

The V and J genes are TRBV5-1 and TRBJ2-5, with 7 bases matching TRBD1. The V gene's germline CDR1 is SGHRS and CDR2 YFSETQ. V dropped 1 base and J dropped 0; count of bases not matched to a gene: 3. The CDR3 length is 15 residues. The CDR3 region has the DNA TGCGCCAGCAGCTTGCCGACAGGGTACCAAGAGACCCAGTACTTC. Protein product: CASSLPTGYQETQYF.

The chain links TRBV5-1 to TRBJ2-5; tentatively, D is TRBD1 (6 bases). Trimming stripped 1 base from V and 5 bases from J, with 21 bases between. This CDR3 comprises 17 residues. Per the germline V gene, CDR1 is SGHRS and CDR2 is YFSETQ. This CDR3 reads CASSLSIGGQKGETQYF. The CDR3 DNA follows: TGCGCCAGCAGCTTGAGTATAGGGGGACAAAAAGGGGAGACCCAGTACTTC.

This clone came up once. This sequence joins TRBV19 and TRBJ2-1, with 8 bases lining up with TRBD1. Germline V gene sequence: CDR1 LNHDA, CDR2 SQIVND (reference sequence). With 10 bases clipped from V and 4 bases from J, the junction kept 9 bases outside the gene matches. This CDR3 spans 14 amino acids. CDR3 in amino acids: CATVPDRGYNEQFF. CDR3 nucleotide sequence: TGTGCCACCGTCCCCGACAGGGGTTACAATGAGCAGTTCTTC.

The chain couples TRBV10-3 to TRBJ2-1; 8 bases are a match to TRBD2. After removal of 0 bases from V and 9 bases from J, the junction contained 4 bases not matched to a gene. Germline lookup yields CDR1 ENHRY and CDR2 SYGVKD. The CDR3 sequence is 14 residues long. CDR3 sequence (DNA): TGTGCCATCAGTGAGTCGCGGGGGGCGGGTGAGCAGTTCTTC. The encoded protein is CAISESRGAGEQFF.

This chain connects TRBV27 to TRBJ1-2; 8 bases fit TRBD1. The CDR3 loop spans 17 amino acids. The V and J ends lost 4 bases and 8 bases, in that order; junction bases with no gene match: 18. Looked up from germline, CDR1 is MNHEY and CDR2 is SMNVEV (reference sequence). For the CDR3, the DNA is TGTGCCAGCAGTTCCTTACCCCGGACAGGGTTTCAATCGGGCTACACCTTC. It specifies CASSSLPRTGFQSGYTF.

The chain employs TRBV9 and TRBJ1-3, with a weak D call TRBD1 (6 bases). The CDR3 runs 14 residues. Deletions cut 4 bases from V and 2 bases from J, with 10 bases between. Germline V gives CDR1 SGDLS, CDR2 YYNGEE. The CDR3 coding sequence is TGTGCCAGCAGCCCGACAGGCACTGGAAACACCATATATTTT. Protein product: CASSPTGTGNTIYF.

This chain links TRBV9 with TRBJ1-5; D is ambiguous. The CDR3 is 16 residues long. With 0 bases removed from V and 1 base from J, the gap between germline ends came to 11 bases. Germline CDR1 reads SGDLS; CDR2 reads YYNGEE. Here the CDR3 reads CASSVGPGGSNQPQHF. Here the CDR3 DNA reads TGTGCCAGCAGCGTAGGCCCGGGAGGCAGCAATCAGCCCCAGCATTTT.

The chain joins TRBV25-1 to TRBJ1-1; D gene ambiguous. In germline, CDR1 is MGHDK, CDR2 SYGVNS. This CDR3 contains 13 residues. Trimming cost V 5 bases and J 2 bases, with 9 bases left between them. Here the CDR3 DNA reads TGTGCCAGCAGTCCCGAGGGTAACACTGAAGCTTTCTTT. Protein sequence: CASSPEGNTEAFF.

CDR3 nucleotide sequence: TGTGCCAGCAGCTTACAGAAAGCGGCCCAAGAGACCCAGTACTTC. Its protein product is CASSLQKAAQETQYF. The rearrangement uses TRBV7-9 and TRBJ2-5, with TRBD2 as a possible D gene (5 bases). Between the trimmed V and J ends, which lost 2 bases and 1 base, there was a span of 11 bases. The CDR3 is 15 amino acids. The germline V gene has CDR1 SEHNR and CDR2 FQNEAQ (reference sequence).

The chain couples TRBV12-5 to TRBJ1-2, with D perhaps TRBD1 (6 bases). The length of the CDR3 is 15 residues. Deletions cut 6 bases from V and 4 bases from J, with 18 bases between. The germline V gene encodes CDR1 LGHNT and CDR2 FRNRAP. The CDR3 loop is CASGRLDRRFYGYTF. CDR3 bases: TGTGCTAGTGGCCGGTTGGACAGACGTTTCTATGGCTACACCTTC.

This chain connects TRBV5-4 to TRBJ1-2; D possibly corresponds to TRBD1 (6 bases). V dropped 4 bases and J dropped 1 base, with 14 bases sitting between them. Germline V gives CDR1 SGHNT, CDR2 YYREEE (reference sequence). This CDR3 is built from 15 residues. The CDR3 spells CASSLPGQNNYGYTF. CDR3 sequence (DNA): TGTGCCAGCAGCCTCCCCGGACAGAATAACTATGGCTACACCTTC.

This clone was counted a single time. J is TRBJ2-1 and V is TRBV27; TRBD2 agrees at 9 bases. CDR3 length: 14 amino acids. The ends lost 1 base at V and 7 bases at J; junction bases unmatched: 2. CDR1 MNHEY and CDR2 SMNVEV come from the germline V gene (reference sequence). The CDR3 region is CASSLFSGRNEQFF. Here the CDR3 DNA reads TGTGCCAGCAGTTTATTCAGCGGGAGGAATGAGCAGTTCTTC.

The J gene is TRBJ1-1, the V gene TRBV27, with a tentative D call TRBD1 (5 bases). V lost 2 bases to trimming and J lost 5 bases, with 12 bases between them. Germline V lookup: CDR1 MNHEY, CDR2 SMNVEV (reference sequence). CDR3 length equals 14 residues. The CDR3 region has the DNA TGTGCCAGCAGTTTACGGGGGGGGAATACTGAAGCTTTCTTT. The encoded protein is CASSLRGGNTEAFF.

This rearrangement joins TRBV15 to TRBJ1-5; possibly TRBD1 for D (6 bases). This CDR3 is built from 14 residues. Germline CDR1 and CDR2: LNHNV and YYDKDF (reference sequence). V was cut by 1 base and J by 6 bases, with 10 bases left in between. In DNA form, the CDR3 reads TGTGCCACCAGCAGAGCAGGGGCCACTCAGCCCCAGCATTTT. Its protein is CATSRAGATQPQHF.

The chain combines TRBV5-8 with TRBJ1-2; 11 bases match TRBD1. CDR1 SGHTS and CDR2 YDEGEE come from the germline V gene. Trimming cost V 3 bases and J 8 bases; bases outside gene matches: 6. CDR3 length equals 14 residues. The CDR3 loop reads CASSSDRGLGGYTF. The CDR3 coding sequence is TGTGCCAGCAGCTCGGACAGGGGGCTAGGGGGCTACACCTTC.